These 20 T cell receptor beta chains originate from one sample sequenced in a study of T cells in Graves' hyperthyroidism and ophthalmopathy. Researchers amplified the TCR beta CDR3 regions from RNA transcripts. The HTBI primer set served for first-round RT-PCR of the TCR CDR3. TCRdb used MiXCR to reprocess the multiplex PCR reads, holding one entry per CDR3 protein. This sample has some 700,000 distinct CDR3 sequences, with roughly 17% found just once. The sequenced sample consisted of blood. These receptors were collected from a man aged 45-60 years with Graves' hyperthyroidism.

The sample holds many counts of this clonotype. The rearrangement uses TRBV24-1 and TRBJ2-5; TRBD1 might be the D (5 bases). The CDR3 consists of 14 residues. The V end was cut by 6 bases, the J end by 3 bases, with 13 bases between. Germline CDR1 KGHDR, CDR2 SFDVKD. DNA of the CDR3: TGTGCCACCAGTCAGCCGGGCAGGGAAGAGACCCAGTACTTC. Its translation is CATSQPGREETQYF.

About this clonotype: The junction and the germline gene differ at one end; a read error may be behind it. The V call is TRBV2, the J call TRBJ2-2; 16 bases are a match to TRBD2. Germline V gene sequence: CDR1 SNHLY, CDR2 FYNNEI. This CDR3 is 18 amino acids long. The chain's CDR3 is CASRGTSGRDANTRELFF. The CDR3 nucleotides are TGTGCCAGCAGGGGGACTAGCGGGAGGGACGCGAACACCAGGGAGCTGTTTTTT.

In its sample, this clonotype was seen many times. The chain carries TRBV11-2 and TRBJ2-7; the D gene is possibly TRBD1 (6 bases). Germline V CDR1 and CDR2: SGHAT, FQNNGV. V lost 3 bases and J lost 3, with 9 bases in between. This CDR3 has 13 amino acids. CDR3 nucleotide sequence: TGTGCCAGCAGCTTGGGACATTTCTACGAGCAGTACTTC. Translating gives CASSLGHFYEQYF. The variable domain in full, with the rest retrieved from reference TRBV11-2 and TRBJ2-7, is EAGVAQSPRYKIIEKRQSVAFWCNPISGHATLYWYQQILGQGPKLLIQFQNNGVVDDSQLPKDRFSAERLKGVDSTLKIQPAKLEDSAVYLCASSLGHFYEQYFGPGTRLTVT.

This clonotype occurred many times. This CDR3 is CASSQGQAPEAFF. The CDR3 DNA sequence: TGTGCCAGCAGTCAAGGACAGGCCCCTGAAGCTTTCTTT. The chain recombines TRBV28 with TRBJ1-1; 7 bases are a match to TRBD1. The V gene's germline CDR1 is MDHEN and CDR2 SYDVKM. The V segment lost 5 bases and the J segment 6 bases; nucleotides outside the gene matches: 6. The CDR3 length is 13 residues.

This clonotype was picked up many times. The chain carries TRBV2 and TRBJ1-1; tentatively, D is TRBD1 (5 bases). This CDR3 has 15 residues. V lost 5 bases to trimming and J lost 1 base, with 14 bases between them. The V gene's germline CDR1 is SNHLY and CDR2 FYNNEI. The CDR3 DNA is TGTGCCAGCAGTCCGGGGGGGACGGCGAACACTGAAGCTTTCTTT. It is translated as CASSPGGTANTEAFF.

The V gene is TRBV30, the J gene TRBJ2-6, with TRBD2 as a possible D gene (6 bases). This CDR3 is 20 amino acids long. The germline V and J ends were trimmed by 5 bases and 0 bases, with 26 bases remaining between them. Germline CDR1 is GTSNPN and CDR2 is SVGIG (reference sequence). The DNA for the CDR3 is TGTGCCTGGGGTACTCTTAGGAGGGGACGGACGAGCTCTGGGGCCAACGTCCTGACTTTC. Protein: CAWGTLRRGRTSSGANVLTF.

This clonotype was found many times. The chain combines TRBV11-2 with TRBJ2-5; 7 positions agree with TRBD2. Trimming took 1 base from V and 0 from J; bases not matched to a gene: 11. The CDR3 sequence is 18 residues long. Germline V CDR1 and CDR2: SGHAT, FQNNGV. CDR3: CASSLGLFQRGHQETQYF. The CDR3 coding sequence is TGTGCCAGCAGCTTAGGTCTGTTCCAGCGGGGCCACCAAGAGACCCAGTACTTC.

The J gene is TRBJ2-5, the V gene TRBV7-9; no reliable D call. V gave up 0 bases and J gave up 5 bases, with 10 bases separating them. Germline V CDR1 and CDR2: SEHNR, FQNEAQ (reference sequence). This CDR3 contains 14 residues. The CDR3: CASSLAGSTETQYF. CDR3 DNA: TGTGCCAGCAGCTTAGCTGGTAGCACGGAGACCCAGTACTTC.

This clonotype showed up many times. The genes are TRBV30 and TRBJ1-1; a weak D match, TRBD1 (5 bases). Germline V gene data show CDR1 as GTSNPN and CDR2 as SVGIG (reference sequence). The CDR3 consists of 10 residues. The CDR3, as DNA: TGTGTGGGGGAGAGGACTGAAGCTTTCTTT. Its translation is CVGERTEAFF. The whole variable domain, filled in from reference TRBV30 and TRBJ1-1, reads SQTIHQWPATLVQPVGSPLSLECTVEGTSNPNLYWYRQAAGRGLQLLFYSVGIGQISSEVPQNLSASRPQDRQFILSSKKLLLSDSGFYLCVGERTEAFFGQGTRLTVV.

This rearrangement joins TRBV28 to TRBJ2-2; D is uncertain. In germline, CDR1 is MDHEN, CDR2 SYDVKM. The CDR3 has 14 residues. V lost 3 bases and J 5 bases, leaving 10 bases between the germline ends. The CDR3 region has the DNA TGTGCCAGCAGTTTTAGAGTTATTACCGGGGAGCTGTTTTTT. Translation: CASSFRVITGELFF.

The J gene is TRBJ2-1, the V gene TRBV11-2; 8 bases align to TRBD2. This CDR3 spans 15 amino acids. Losses at the gene ends were 5 bases for V and 0 bases for J; bases not matched to a gene: 3. Per the germline V gene, CDR1 is SGHAT and CDR2 is FQNNGV. CDR3 amino acids: CASSASGLSYNEQFF. The CDR3, as DNA: TGTGCCAGCAGCGCTAGCGGGCTCTCCTACAATGAGCAGTTCTTC. Full variable domain (outside the CDR3, taken from reference TRBV11-2 and TRBJ2-1): EAGVAQSPRYKIIEKRQSVAFWCNPISGHATLYWYQQILGQGPKLLIQFQNNGVVDDSQLPKDRFSAERLKGVDSTLKIQPAKLEDSAVYLCASSASGLSYNEQFFGPGTRLTVL.

This clonotype was detected many times. The V and J genes are TRBV11-2 and TRBJ2-1; 10 bases match TRBD2. J gave up 6 bases and V 0 bases, and 8 bases lay outside the gene matches. The CDR3 has 17 residues. Germline CDR1 and CDR2: SGHAT and FQNNGV. The CDR3 protein is CASSLDVRPSGSNEQFF. DNA of the CDR3: TGTGCCAGCAGCTTAGATGTTAGGCCTAGCGGGAGCAATGAGCAGTTCTTC.

This clonotype appeared a few times. The CDR3 region has the DNA TGTGCCATCAAGGGCAGTGAGCTTTTTTTCGCTGAAGCTTTCTTT. Translated, it gives CAIKGSELFFAEAFF. This sequence joins TRBV10-3 and TRBJ1-1; D is unresolved. From germline, CDR1 is ENHRY and CDR2 SYGVKD. V was trimmed by 7 bases and J by 6 bases, leaving 21 bases between them. This CDR3 spans 15 amino acids.

With respect to this clonotype: One base away lies a much larger clone, so this may be a sequencing read error. V and J are TRBV3-1 and TRBJ2-3, with 14 bases lining up with TRBD2. Per germline, CDR1 LGHDT and CDR2 YNNKEL (reference sequence). This CDR3 spans 17 amino acids. DNA of the CDR3: TGTGCCAGCAGTCCGGGGACTAGCGGGAGTTGGACAGATGCGCAGTATTTT. It specifies CASSPGTSGSWTDAQYF.

This clonotype was observed at least ten times. V gene TRBV28 combines with J gene TRBJ1-5; the D gene is possibly TRBD1 (5 bases). Trimming stripped 6 bases from V and 0 bases from J, with 18 bases between. Germline-derived CDR1 and CDR2 are MDHEN and SYDVKM. The CDR3 spans 17 residues. CDR3 DNA: TGTGCCAGCAGCCGCCCTACAGGTGTCTATAGCAATCAGCCCCAGCATTTT. It codes for CASSRPTGVYSNQPQHF.

Only a few counts were recorded for this clonotype. The chain uses TRBV19 and TRBJ2-1; D not resolved. The ends were cut back, 7 bases at V and 8 bases at J, with 9 bases in the middle. The CDR3 loop spans 11 amino acids. CDR1 and CDR2 (germline): LNHDA, SQIVND (reference sequence). CDR3 in DNA: TGTGCCAGTATGACTCGGTATGAGCAGTTCTTC. Its protein is CASMTRYEQFF.

This clonotype was picked up a small number of times. The V call is TRBV28, the J call TRBJ1-4, with D possibly TRBD1 on 5 matching bases. This CDR3 has 16 amino acids. The ends were cut back, 2 bases at V and 3 bases at J, with 13 bases in the middle. In germline, CDR1 is MDHEN, CDR2 SYDVKM. The CDR3 bases are TGTGCCAGCAGTTTAATGCAGACAGACCCTAATGAAAAACTGTTTTTT. It yields the protein CASSLMQTDPNEKLFF.

This clonotype was counted at least ten times. The V call is TRBV27, the J call TRBJ1-1; a weak D match, TRBD1 (6 bases). Germline V CDR1 and CDR2: MNHEY, SMNVEV (reference sequence). The CDR3 sequence is 12 residues long. Trimming left V 5 bases short and J 7 bases short, with 11 bases between. CDR3 nucleotide sequence: TGTGCCAGCAGTCCCGACAGGCTTGAAGCTTTCTTT. Protein sequence: CASSPDRLEAFF.

This clonotype was recorded many times. The chain carries TRBV20-1 and TRBJ2-7; 10 bases agree with TRBD2. The CDR3 is 14 residues long. Trimming at V came to 0 bases and at J to 6 bases, leaving 5 bases not matched to a gene. Germline V gene sequence: CDR1 DFQATT, CDR2 SNEGSKA (reference sequence). As DNA, the CDR3 is TGCAGTGCTAGAGATCAACTAGCGGGAAGCGAGCAGTACTTC. It codes for CSARDQLAGSEQYF.

The sample holds a few counts of this clonotype. The J gene is TRBJ1-4, the V gene TRBV9; D gene ambiguous. The CDR3 extends over 15 amino acids. The V gene lost 3 bases and the J gene lost 0 bases, with 9 bases spanning the gap. Germline CDR1 SGDLS, CDR2 YYNGEE. The CDR3 coding sequence is TGTGCCAGCAGCGCCTACAGTGCAACTAATGAAAAACTGTTTTTT. The encoded protein is CASSAYSATNEKLFF.